Each of the 9 T cell receptor beta chains below was sequenced from the same sample in a study of cytomegalovirus exposure and HLA in healthy donors. The PCR was carried out with 60 Vbeta primers and 13 Jbeta primers. Clones were sequenced by immunoSEQ multiplex PCR, and TCRdb holds only the in-frame ones, with some missing. The sample holds some 120,000 clones, under 90% seen once. The sequencing sample was made of PBMCs. The receptors here all came from a woman aged 25 to 45 in good health and CMV-seronegative.

This clone was observed a handful of times. V and J are TRBV5-1 and TRBJ2-1, with D tentatively TRBD1 (5 bases). Per germline, CDR1 SGHRS and CDR2 YFSETQ. Between the trimmed V and J ends, which lost 4 bases and 5 bases, there was a span of 13 bases. CDR3 length equals 14 residues. In DNA, the CDR3 is TGCGCCAGCAGCCCCCAGGGCAGACACAATGAGCAGTTCTTC. Amino acid sequence: CASSPQGRHNEQFF.

This chain connects TRBV2 to TRBJ1-3; 8 nucleotides agree with TRBD1. This CDR3 contains 16 residues. CDR1 SNHLY and CDR2 FYNNEI come from the germline V gene. Trimming at V came to 5 bases and at J to 3 bases, leaving 9 bases not matched to a gene. In nucleotides, the CDR3 is TGTGCCAGCAGTACAGGGGGTGCCCTACTTGGAAACACCATATATTTT. Protein sequence: CASSTGGALLGNTIYF.

This chain connects TRBV14 to TRBJ2-1; 11 bases line up with TRBD2. The germline V gene has CDR1 SGHDN and CDR2 FVKESK. V lost 3 bases to trimming and J lost 9 bases; unmatched junction nucleotides: 10. The CDR3 totals 16 residues. CDR3 sequence (DNA): TGTGCCAGCAGCCAGGAGTTTAGCGGGAGGGAGGCTGAGCAGTTCTTC. Translated: CASSQEFSGREAEQFF.

The rearrangement uses TRBV9 and TRBJ2-1, with D possibly matching TRBD2 (6 bases). The CDR3 covers 15 residues. V was pared by 0 bases and J by 0 bases, with 7 bases between. From germline, CDR1 is SGDLS and CDR2 YYNGEE. CDR3 sequence (DNA): TGTGCCAGCAGCGTAGCGGGAGTCTCCTACAATGAGCAGTTCTTC. Amino acid sequence: CASSVAGVSYNEQFF.

This sequence joins TRBV28 and TRBJ2-7; a possible D gene is TRBD2 (5 bases). The germline V and J ends were trimmed by 5 bases and 1 base, with 15 bases remaining between them. The CDR3 is made up of 15 amino acids. CDR1 MDHEN and CDR2 SYDVKM come from the germline V gene. CDR3 sequence (DNA): TGTGCCAGCAGTCTATCGGGATTAACTTCCTACGAGCAGTACTTC. Translating gives CASSLSGLTSYEQYF.

This clone was seen a single time. The chain couples TRBV19 to TRBJ2-2; D might be TRBD2 (6 bases). The CDR3 loop spans 15 amino acids. CDR1 and CDR2 from the germline V gene are LNHDA and SQIVND (reference sequence). V dropped 5 bases and J dropped 5 bases, with 15 bases sitting between them. The CDR3 loop reads CASSWSGGRTGELFF. The CDR3 bases are TGTGCCAGTAGTTGGAGCGGAGGGAGGACCGGGGAGCTGTTTTTT.

This clone was counted only a few times. V gene TRBV9 combines with J gene TRBJ1-1; 7 nucleotides agree with TRBD1. Trimming cost V 3 bases and J 3 bases; bases outside gene matches: 8. The CDR3 length is 15 residues. Germline values: CDR1 SGDLS, CDR2 YYNGEE. In nucleotides, the CDR3 is TGTGCCAGCAGCGGAGCTACAGGGGAGTACACTGAAGCTTTCTTT. It encodes CASSGATGEYTEAFF.

This clone appeared a few times. This chain joins TRBV6-5 and TRBJ2-2, with 8 positions matching TRBD2. V dropped 4 bases and J dropped 7; count of bases not matched to a gene: 5. Germline V lookup: CDR1 MNHEY, CDR2 SVGAGI. The CDR3 has 14 amino acids. CDR3 amino acids: CASSFSGTVGELFF. CDR3 in DNA: TGTGCCAGCAGTTTTAGCGGGACGGTCGGGGAGCTGTTTTTT.

This clone was recorded only once. V and J are TRBV10-1 and TRBJ2-7, with D maybe TRBD1 (5 bases). The CDR3 is 15 residues long. The germline V and J ends were trimmed by 3 bases and 2 bases, with 14 bases remaining between them. The germline V gene encodes CDR1 WNHNN and CDR2 SYGVQD (reference sequence). The CDR3 sequence: CASSENMGQAYEQYF. In DNA form, the CDR3 reads TGCGCCAGCAGTGAAAATATGGGGCAAGCCTACGAGCAGTACTTC.